The sequence of this T cell receptor beta chain was determined in a study of blood T cell repertoires in COVID-19. Looking at the study overall: Some COVID-19 samples were acute and others convalescent; all came from the United States, Italy and Spain.

In the original processing: Reference gene primer amplification in the assay estimated nucleated cell counts. The table came from immunoSEQ multiplex PCR; TCRdb's copy has only in-frame clones and leaves some out. V, J and clone size are taken as reported in that table, and D and trimming were inferred from the DNA itself. The sample includes 300,000 or so clones, 80% to 95% of them seen just once. Those who participated ranged in age from roughly 18 to 90 years and resided in about two dozen US areas. Deletions cut 2 bases from V and 10 bases from J, with 16 bases between. Germline values: CDR1 SGHDT, CDR2 YYEEEE. The CDR3 covers 15 residues.

The sequence came from a woman aged 25 to 39 who had recovered from COVID-19. Sequencing was performed on PBMCs or T cells enriched from blood (not recorded which). The V and J genes are TRBV5-6 and TRBJ1-6, with D uncertain. The CDR3 region is CASSFQGVVKSPLHF. CDR3 bases: TGTGCCAGCAGCTTTCAAGGAGTGGTGAAATCACCCCTCCACTTT.